These 25 T cell receptor beta chains were all obtained from the same sample, sequenced in a study of blood T cells in healthy people across ages. Next came a second PCR, run for about 6 to 11 cycles, which used a sample-barcoded 5' primer along with a J-beta primer mix. MiXCR was run by TCRdb on the 5' RACE reads, yielding one entry per CDR3 protein. Altogether 1.5 million to 2 million distinct CDR3 sequences are present, 30% to 40% being singletons, with the ten largest covering about 23%. The specimen sequenced was blood. The receptors come from a human donor in good health.

This clonotype has more than one count but fewer than ten. V usage is TRBV5-1 and J usage is TRBJ2-7; possible D gene TRBD1, 5 bases. This CDR3 is 14 amino acids long. Germline CDR1 SGHRS, CDR2 YFSETQ. Trimming took off 0 bases at V and 5 bases at J, with 12 bases between the two ends. The CDR3: CASSLAGMGNEQYF. CDR3 in DNA: TGCGCCAGCAGCTTGGCAGGGATGGGAAACGAGCAGTACTTC.

This clonotype came up a few times. The chain couples TRBV12-3 or TRBV12-4 to TRBJ1-5; TRBD1 agrees at 10 bases. The CDR3 is 15 amino acids. With V trimmed by 5 bases and J by 7 bases, 8 bases remained unmatched. CDR3 protein: CASSPRTGGRQPQHF. DNA for the CDR3: TGTGCCAGCAGTCCTCGGACAGGGGGGAGGCAGCCCCAGCATTTT.

This clonotype was detected a few times. The chain links TRBV6-2 or TRBV6-3 to TRBJ1-2, with TRBD1 matching 8 bases. The CDR3 covers 17 residues. The junction had 11 bases not matched to a gene; V was cut back by 2 bases and J by 3 bases. Germline values: CDR1 MNHEY, CDR2 SVGEGT. CDR3 loop: CASSYHQTGANDYGYTF. The CDR3 bases are TGTGCCAGCAGTTACCACCAGACAGGGGCCAACGACTATGGCTACACCTTC.

This clonotype was picked up a small number of times. The chain recombines TRBV4-2 with TRBJ1-2, with 7 bases that match TRBD1. Germline V gives CDR1 LGHNA, CDR2 YNFKEQ. Trimming cost V 7 bases and J 7 bases; bases outside gene matches: 15. This CDR3 comprises 15 residues. CDR3 amino acids: CASTPSRDSRRGYTF. The CDR3 nucleotides are TGTGCCAGCACCCCAAGTCGGGACAGCCGTCGTGGCTACACCTTC.

The J gene is TRBJ2-1, the V gene TRBV18, with a tentative D call TRBD2 (7 bases). Trimming stripped 1 base from V and 8 bases from J, with 15 bases between. CDR3 size: 15 residues. The germline CDR1 and CDR2 sequences are KGHSH and LQKENI. As DNA, the CDR3 is TGTGCCAGCTCACCACGGGGGGGGCTCAGCGATGAGCAGTTCTTC. It specifies CASSPRGGLSDEQFF.

This clonotype was recorded many times. This chain connects TRBV7-2 to TRBJ2-6, with D possibly TRBD2 on 5 matching bases. In germline, CDR1 is SGHTA, CDR2 FQGNSA. Trimming cost V 6 bases and J 1 base, with 13 bases left between them. The CDR3 has 16 residues. In nucleotides, the CDR3 is TGTGCCAGCAGGGAGAGGGCCCTGTCTGGGGCCAACGTCCTGACTTTC. The encoded protein is CASRERALSGANVLTF.

This chain joins TRBV12-3 or TRBV12-4 and TRBJ1-4; 10 nucleotides agree with TRBD1. Trimming removed 6 bases from V and 4 bases from J; junction bases left unmatched: 8. CDR3 size: 16 residues. The CDR3 is CASSHRQGAVNEKLFF. The CDR3 region has the DNA TGTGCCAGCAGCCATCGACAGGGGGCGGTTAATGAAAAACTGTTTTTT.

The chain joins TRBV6-1 to TRBJ1-1; D unresolved. Trimming removed 7 bases at V and 1 base at J, with 10 bases between. From germline, CDR1 is MNHNS and CDR2 SASEGT. The CDR3 runs to 13 residues. The CDR3 protein is CASTRFPNTEAFF. DNA for the CDR3: TGTGCCAGCACCAGATTTCCGAACACTGAAGCTTTCTTT.

The genes are TRBV29-1 and TRBJ1-1; a possible D gene is TRBD1 (5 bases). V shed 7 bases and J shed 1 base, with 10 bases lying between them. The CDR3 contains 12 residues. Germline V lookup: CDR1 SQVTM, CDR2 ANQGSEA. This CDR3 is CSALTANTEAFF. CDR3 coding DNA: TGCAGCGCACTGACAGCGAACACTGAAGCTTTCTTT.

V usage is TRBV12-3 or TRBV12-4 and J usage is TRBJ2-4; a weak D match, TRBD2 (6 bases). The J call may be incorrect, as the DNA end agrees better with TRBJ2-5. The CDR3 totals 12 residues. The CDR3 reads CATGTFSETQYF. The CDR3 DNA reads as TGTGCCACCGGGACTTTCTCGGAGACCCAGTACTTC.

In DNA, the CDR3 is TGCGCCAGCAGACTACGAGATAGCGGATACGAGCAGTACTTC. This encodes CASRLRDSGYEQYF. The V gene is TRBV4-1, the J gene TRBJ2-7, with D tentatively TRBD2 (6 bases). Trimming cost V 6 bases and J 4 bases, with 16 bases left between them. The germline V gene has CDR1 MGHRA and CDR2 YSYEKL. The CDR3 covers 14 residues.

This clonotype occurred a few times. The rearrangement uses TRBV28 and TRBJ2-3; 8 bases are a match to TRBD2. Germline loops: CDR1 MDHEN, CDR2 SYDVKM. The CDR3 consists of 16 residues. J lost 3 bases, V lost 3 bases, and 8 bases had no gene match. The CDR3 coding sequence is TGTGCCAGCAGTTTCTCAACTAGCGGCTTTACAGATACGCAGTATTTT. Its translation: CASSFSTSGFTDTQYF.

This clonotype was counted between two and nine times. The CDR3 sequence: CASSLTGGTAYEQYF. In DNA form, the CDR3 reads TGTGCCAGCAGTTTGACGGGGGGGACCGCCTACGAGCAGTACTTC. The V and J genes are TRBV12-3 or TRBV12-4 and TRBJ2-7; 8 nucleotides align to TRBD2. CDR3 size: 15 residues. V shed 3 bases, J shed 2 bases, and the junction held 6 bases outside the gene matches.

This chain links TRBV14 with TRBJ2-2; 7 positions agree with TRBD2. V trimming: 10 bases; J trimming: 4 bases; junction bases outside the gene matches: 6. The CDR3 loop spans 13 amino acids. Germline CDR1 and CDR2: SGHDN and FVKESK. CDR3 DNA sequence: TGTGCCACCACTAGCGATGTCACCGGGGAGCTGTTTTTT. Translated, it gives CATTSDVTGELFF.

The chain is built from TRBV5-4 and TRBJ2-3; TRBD1 agrees at 9 bases. This CDR3 is built from 14 residues. Germline V lookup: CDR1 SGHNT, CDR2 YYREEE (reference sequence). The V segment lost 6 bases and the J segment 6 bases; nucleotides outside the gene matches: 8. CDR3 sequence: CASTRDRGWDTQYF. In DNA, the CDR3 is TGTGCCAGCACACGAGACAGGGGGTGGGATACGCAGTATTTT.

This chain links TRBV4-3 with TRBJ2-7, with D possibly called TRBD1 or TRBD2 (6 bases each). The CDR3 is 17 residues long. Per the germline V gene, CDR1 is LGHNA and CDR2 is YSLEER. The V end lost 4 bases, the J end lost 2 bases, and 21 bases lay between the germline ends. This CDR3 reads CASSRPIGGLEAYEQYF. CDR3 coding DNA: TGCGCCAGCAGCCGCCCGATTGGGGGGCTTGAGGCCTACGAGCAGTACTTC.

The chain has TRBV6-6 and TRBJ2-1; D gene ambiguous. CDR1 is MNHNY, CDR2 SVGAGI, per germline (reference sequence). Trimming pared 11 bases from V and 5 bases from J, leaving 13 bases between. There are 12 residues in the CDR3. In nucleotides, the CDR3 is TGTGCCGCCAGGATCCCCAACAATGAGCAGTTCTTC. As protein: CAARIPNNEQFF.

The sample holds one count of this clonotype. The chain employs TRBV27 and TRBJ2-1, with TRBD2 as a possible D gene (6 bases). The J call may be incorrect, as the DNA end agrees better with TRBJ2-7. The germline V gene has CDR1 MNHEY and CDR2 SMNVEV (reference sequence). This CDR3 contains 14 residues. Written as DNA, the CDR3 is TGTGCCAGCAGTTCCGGGACTCTAAACAATGAGCAGTACTTC. Protein sequence: CASSSGTLNNEQYF.

The chain uses TRBV7-8 and TRBJ2-1; D is possibly TRBD1 (6 bases). The germline gives CDR1 SGHVS, CDR2 FQNEAQ. With 4 bases removed from V and 0 bases from J, the gap between germline ends came to 13 bases. The length of the CDR3 is 16 residues. The CDR3 reads CASSYSRTVSYNEQFF. CDR3 coding DNA: TGTGCCAGCAGCTATTCTCGGACAGTCTCCTACAATGAGCAGTTCTTC.

CDR3 amino acids: CAGTPRGLNQPQHF. CDR3 sequence (DNA): TGTGCCGGCACCCCACGAGGGCTGAATCAGCCCCAGCATTTT. This chain uses TRBV28 with TRBJ1-5; D is unclear. The CDR3 has 14 amino acids. CDR1 MDHEN and CDR2 SYDVKM come from the germline V gene. Trimming took off 11 bases at V and 4 bases at J, with 18 bases between the two ends.

There are many counts of this clonotype. The chain couples TRBV20-1 to TRBJ2-1; tentatively, D is TRBD1 (6 bases). CDR3 size: 12 residues. The V gene lost 4 bases and the J gene lost 10 bases, with 14 bases spanning the gap. The germline CDR1 and CDR2 sequences are DFQATT and SNEGSKA (reference sequence). The CDR3 protein is CSAMGATEEQFF. The CDR3 DNA follows: TGCAGTGCTATGGGGGCTACGGAAGAGCAGTTCTTC.

CDR3 protein: CASRGTGEELFF. The CDR3 DNA reads TGTGCCAGCAGAGGTACAGGAGAGGAGCTGTTTTTT. This chain uses TRBV7-3 with TRBJ2-2, with a possible D match to TRBD1 (5 bases). Germline V CDR1 and CDR2: SGHTA, FQGTGA. This CDR3 contains 12 residues. V lost 6 bases and J 10 bases, leaving 12 bases between the germline ends.

This clonotype has only a few counts. The chain is built from TRBV10-2 and TRBJ2-1, with D possibly being TRBD1 (5 bases). The CDR3 sequence is 14 residues long. V was shortened by 0 bases and J by 9 bases, with 12 bases between the two germline ends. Germline V gene lookup returns CDR1 WSHSY and CDR2 SAAADI. CDR3 amino acids: CASSESRERGEQFF. DNA of the CDR3: TGCGCCAGCAGTGAGTCCAGGGAAAGGGGTGAGCAGTTCTTC.

This clonotype came up a few times. The chain employs TRBV18 and TRBJ2-3; no reliable D call. Germline V gene sequence: CDR1 KGHSH, CDR2 LQKENI. Trimming took 3 bases from V and 0 from J, leaving 10 bases between them. The CDR3 is 15 amino acids. CDR3 region: CASSPIRGSTDTQYF. The CDR3, as DNA: TGTGCCAGCTCACCTATTCGTGGGAGCACAGATACGCAGTATTTT.

This clonotype was picked up a small number of times. The rearrangement uses TRBV7-9 and TRBJ1-2, with 8 bases matching TRBD1. Looked up from germline, CDR1 is SEHNR and CDR2 is FQNEAQ (reference sequence). V trimming: 4 bases; J trimming: 4 bases; junction bases outside the gene matches: 14. The CDR3 is 17 residues long. CDR3 loop: CASSSTLQGQVLYGYTF. The CDR3 nucleotides read TGTGCCAGCAGCTCAACCTTACAGGGACAGGTCCTCTATGGCTACACCTTC.